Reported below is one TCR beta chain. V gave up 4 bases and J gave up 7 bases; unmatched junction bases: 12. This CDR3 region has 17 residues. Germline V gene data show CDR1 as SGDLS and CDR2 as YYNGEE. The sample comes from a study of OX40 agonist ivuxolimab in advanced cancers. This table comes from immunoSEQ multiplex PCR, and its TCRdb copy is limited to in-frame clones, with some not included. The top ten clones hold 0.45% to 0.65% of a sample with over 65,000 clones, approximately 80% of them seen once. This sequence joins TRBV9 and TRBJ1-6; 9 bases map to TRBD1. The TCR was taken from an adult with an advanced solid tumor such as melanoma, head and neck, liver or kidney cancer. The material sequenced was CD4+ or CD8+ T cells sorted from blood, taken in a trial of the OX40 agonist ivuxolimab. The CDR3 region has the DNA TGTGCCAGCAGCAAAACCGGGACAGGGTTTACGAATTCACCCCTCCACTTT. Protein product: CASSKTGTGFTNSPLHF.